The entry that follows covers one T cell receptor (beta chain) sequence. Its antigen is unidentified. In TCRdb, the RT-PCR reads were re-called with MiXCR into one record per CDR3 protein. The data contain over 450,000 distinct CDR3 sequences, under 15% of them singletons. This sample was taken from a study of response to subunit inactivated influenza vaccine. Study-level points and caveats: Few additional T cells are recruited per seasonal influenza vaccination, authors suggested.

The CDR3 spans 17 residues. Germline trimming cut 5 bases from V and 9 bases from J; bases unmatched to any gene: 11. CDR1 SGHAT and CDR2 FQNNGV come from the germline V gene. Sequencing was performed on PBMCs from blood, taken around seven weeks after vaccination. This receptor was taken from a man between 50 and 59 years old who received an inactivated influenza vaccine. The rearrangement uses TRBV11-2 and TRBJ2-1; TRBD2 matches 15 bases. The CDR3 coding sequence is TGTGCCAGCAGCGCAGGACTAGCGGGAGGGGGGGTGACTGAGCAGTTCTTC. Residues: CASSAGLAGGGVTEQFF. The entire variable domain, with the rest obtained from reference TRBV11-2 and TRBJ2-1, is as follows: EAGVAQSPRYKIIEKRQSVAFWCNPISGHATLYWYQQILGQGPKLLIQFQNNGVVDDSQLPKDRFSAERLKGVDSTLKIQPAKLEDSAVYLCASSAGLAGGGVTEQFFGPGTRLTVL.